Listed below are T cell receptor beta chains from one sample, sequenced in a study of cytomegalovirus exposure and HLA in healthy donors. Repertoires were generated with immunoSEQ multiplex PCR, while TCRdb's copy carries only in-frame clones and drops some. The table shows tens of thousands of clones, with 70% to 90% occurring only once. The sequenced sample was PBMCs. These receptors came from a young woman in good health and CMV-seropositive. Both conserved end residues are part of each CDR3. D genes are given only for firm matches. The listing skips clone size in some rows; elsewhere it reads once, few, many or a size class.

>NA|TRBD2|TRBJ2-7|TRBV15
TGTGCCACCAGCAGCAGTTTGGGACTAGCTCCCTACGAGCAGTACTTC
CATSSSLGLAPYEQYF
>NA|TRBD1|TRBJ2-7|TRBV5-1
TGCGCCAGCAGCCCCTCGACCGGGACAGGAGTCCCGTACTTC
CASSPSTGTGVPYF
>NA|NA|TRBJ1-1|TRBV10-2
TGCGCCAGCAGTGAGTCCGGACAGCCGAACACTGAAGCTTTCTTT
CASSESGQPNTEAFF
>NA|NA|TRBJ1-5|TRBV6-5
TGTGCCAGCAGTGAAACTGGGGAGGCTCAGCCCCAGCATTTT
CASSETGEAQPQHF
>NA|NA|TRBJ2-2|TRBV13
TGTGCCAGCACCCCCCCTCCGGGAGAGCCGAACACCGGGGAGCTGTTTTTT
CASTPPPGEPNTGELFF
>NA|TRBD1|TRBJ2-2|TRBV5-1
TGCGCCAGCAGCTTCGAGGGGGCCACCGGGGAGCTGTTTTTT
CASSFEGATGELFF
>NA|NA|TRBJ2-1|TRBV15
TGTGCCACCAGCGGTAACCGGGACACCTCATACAATGAGCAGTTCTTC
CATSGNRDTSYNEQFF
>NA|NA|TRBJ2-7|TRBV10-3
TGTGCCATCAGGACAGTCTCTGGCCCTGACTACGAGCAGTACTTC
CAIRTVSGPDYEQYF
>medium-sized|NA|TRBJ1-1|TRBV6-4
TGTGCCAGCAGTGACTCCGGCACCCCGGAGGCTGAAGCTTTCTTT
CASSDSGTPEAEAFF
>NA|NA|TRBJ2-3|TRBV21-1
TGTGCCAGCAGCACAAAGGTGAGCGCAGATACGCAGTATTTT
CASSTKVSADTQYF
>NA|NA|TRBJ1-3|TRBV2
TGTGCCAGCAGTCCGGTGCTCTCTGGAAACACCATATATTTT
CASSPVLSGNTIYF
>NA|NA|TRBJ2-7|TRBV10-3
TGTGCCATCAGACCTCAGGGTGACGCCTACGAGCAGTACTTC
CAIRPQGDAYEQYF
>NA|TRBD1|TRBJ2-1|TRBV4-3
TGCGCCAGCAGCCACCTGACAGGGGTAAGGCTGGATGAGCAGTTCTTC
CASSHLTGVRLDEQFF
>few|TRBD2|TRBJ2-5|TRBV19
TGTGCCAGTAGCACCGGGACTAGCGGGCAAGAGACCCAGTACTTC
CASSTGTSGQETQYF
>NA|TRBD1|TRBJ2-2|TRBV6-1
TGTGCCAGCACTCGACAGGGGGACACCGGGGAGCTGTTTTTT
CASTRQGDTGELFF
>few|NA|TRBJ1-6|TRBV25-1
TGTGCCAGCAGTGAATCGGGGACAAAGAATTCACCCCTCCACTTT
CASSESGTKNSPLHF
>once|TRBD2|TRBJ2-1|TRBV2
TGTGCCAGCAGTGAAACGTTTGGACTAGCGGGGATTAGCTCCTACAATGAGCAGTTCTTC
CASSETFGLAGISSYNEQFF
>NA|TRBD2|TRBJ2-7|TRBV4-3
TGCGCCAGCAGCCAAGATACGAGTCGGGGGGGACGGGGCGAGCAGTACTTC
CASSQDTSRGGRGEQYF
>NA|TRBD1|TRBJ2-5|TRBV30
TGTGCCTGGAATCGCGACAGGGGAGAGACCCAGTACTTC
CAWNRDRGETQYF
>NA|TRBD1|TRBJ2-7|TRBV7-8
TGTGCCAGCAGCTATGGACAGGGCTCCTACGAGCAGTACTTC
CASSYGQGSYEQYF
>NA|NA|TRBJ1-2|TRBV30
TGTGCCTGGTACACCCCAGCGAATGGCTACACCTTC
CAWYTPANGYTF
>NA|NA|TRBJ2-3|TRBV7-2
TGTGCCAGCAGCACGCGGGATACGCAGTATTTT
CASSTRDTQYF
>NA|TRBD2|TRBJ2-1|TRBV6-4
TGTGCCAGCAGCTCACTAGCGGGAGTTGGTGATGAGCAGTTCTTC
CASSSLAGVGDEQFF
>NA|NA|TRBJ2-1|TRBV2
TGTGCCAGCTCCGAGGCGCCGGTAAATGAGCAGTTCTTC
CASSEAPVNEQFF
>NA|NA|TRBJ2-7|TRBV30
TGTGCCTGGAGTGTAGGAGGAAACTCCTACGAGCAGTACTTC
CAWSVGGNSYEQYF
>NA|TRBD1|TRBJ1-5|TRBV4-1
TGCGCCAGCAGCCAAGATAGGGGCAGGGGGCGGCCCCAGCATTTT
CASSQDRGRGRPQHF
>NA|TRBD2|TRBJ2-7|TRBV2
TGTGCCAGCAGGGGACTAGGTCGGGACGAGCAGTACTTC
CASRGLGRDEQYF